Each of the 22 T cell receptor beta chains below was sequenced from the same sample in a study of regulatory T cells in long-lasting Graves disease. HTBI primers from iRepertoire and Arm-PCR of CDR3 regions yielded the TCR beta libraries. TCRdb fed the multiplex PCR reads into MiXCR, producing one record per CDR3 protein. The sample carries under 500,000 distinct CDR3 sequences, 20% to 25% recorded once. This sample's time point: persistent/refractory GD, antithyroid drugs over 5 years with positive TRAb. With RNA extracted from PBMCs as input, the TCR library was made. This specimen consisted of peripheral blood mononuclear cells (PBMCs), obtained when the disease was refractory, from a patient treated with antithyroid drugs. The receptors come from a female donor with Graves disease.

This chain uses TRBV28 with TRBJ2-1, with a weak D call TRBD2 (6 bases). The CDR3 consists of 16 residues. Trimming removed 2 bases from V and 1 base from J, with 12 bases in between. Germline V gene lookup returns CDR1 MDHEN and CDR2 SYDVKM. The CDR3 protein is CASSLEERASYNEQFF. The CDR3 coding sequence is TGTGCCAGCAGTTTAGAAGAGCGGGCATCCTACAATGAGCAGTTCTTC.

This clonotype was seen many times. This CDR3 reads CASSQSQGYQPQHF. DNA for the CDR3: TGTGCCAGCAGCCAGAGCCAGGGTTATCAGCCCCAGCATTTT. The rearrangement joins TRBV28 to TRBJ1-5, with TRBD1 as a possible D gene (5 bases). This CDR3 spans 14 amino acids. CDR1 and CDR2 (germline): MDHEN, SYDVKM. V lost 6 bases and J lost 5, with 14 bases in between.

This clonotype was found many times. The chain has TRBV11-2 and TRBJ2-7; D might be TRBD1 or TRBD2, each matching 6 bases. The CDR3 has 16 residues. Germline CDR1 is SGHAT and CDR2 is FQNNGV. V was pared by 5 bases and J by 3 bases, with 20 bases between. CDR3 sequence reads: CASSTPDRIGGYEQYF. Here the CDR3 DNA reads TGTGCCAGCAGCACACCCGACAGGATCGGGGGCTACGAGCAGTACTTC.

This clonotype has just a few counts. V and J are TRBV9 and TRBJ2-5, with D possibly being TRBD1 (5 bases). V dropped 3 bases and J dropped 2 bases, with 17 bases sitting between them. This CDR3 is 16 amino acids long. Germline V CDR1 and CDR2: SGDLS, YYNGEE. This CDR3 is CASSARLGLVQETQYF. The CDR3 nucleotides are TGTGCCAGCAGCGCTAGACTGGGGCTCGTACAAGAGACCCAGTACTTC.

The CDR3 spells CATSRDPQETQYF. The CDR3 DNA reads TGTGCCACCAGCAGAGATCCTCAAGAGACCCAGTACTTC. The rearrangement links TRBV15 to TRBJ2-5; D call uncertain. V was shortened by 0 bases and J by 2 bases, with 4 bases between the two germline ends. Germline lookup yields CDR1 LNHNV and CDR2 YYDKDF (reference sequence). The CDR3 totals 13 residues.

The chain joins TRBV7-9 to TRBJ1-4; D unclear. Trimming shortened V by 8 bases and J by 0 bases, and 10 bases separated the two germline ends. Germline CDR1 is SEHNR and CDR2 is FQNEAQ (reference sequence). This CDR3 spans 14 amino acids. DNA of the CDR3: TGTGCCAGCCGAGCGGCGGCAACTAATGAAAAACTGTTTTTT. Translation gives CASRAAATNEKLFF. The complete variable domain, with remaining parts taken from reference TRBV7-9 and TRBJ1-4, reads DTGVSQNPRHKITKRGQNVTFRCDPISEHNRLYWYRQTLGQGPEFLTYFQNEAQLEKSRLLSDRFSAERPKGSFSTLEIQRTEQGDSAMYLCASRAAATNEKLFFGSGTQLSVL.

This clonotype was seen repeatedly, ten times or more. The chain has TRBV14 and TRBJ2-5, with 11 bases identical to TRBD2. Germline V lookup: CDR1 SGHDN, CDR2 FVKESK. The CDR3 length is 18 residues. The junction had 14 bases not matched to a gene; V was cut back by 3 bases and J by 5 bases. The CDR3 is CASSHPLLAGGRRETQYF. CDR3 coding DNA: TGTGCCAGCAGCCATCCGTTATTAGCGGGAGGGCGTCGGGAGACCCAGTACTTC.

The chain joins TRBV2 to TRBJ2-1, with TRBD1 matching 7 bases. Germline V gene data show CDR1 as SNHLY and CDR2 as FYNNEI. The CDR3 totals 14 residues. The V segment lost 7 bases and the J segment 4 bases; nucleotides outside the gene matches: 7. The CDR3 sequence: CASMGDSGYNEQFF. CDR3 DNA sequence: TGTGCCAGCATGGGGGACAGCGGTTACAATGAGCAGTTCTTC.

There are many counts of this clonotype. The rearrangement uses TRBV5-1 and TRBJ2-7; the D is unclear. The CDR3 is 14 amino acids. In germline, CDR1 is SGHRS, CDR2 YFSETQ. The ends were cut back, 2 bases at V and 5 bases at J, with 14 bases in the middle. CDR3 loop: CASSFGPTEHEQYF. CDR3 bases: TGCGCCAGCAGCTTCGGACCTACCGAACACGAGCAGTACTTC.

V usage is TRBV7-9 and J usage is TRBJ1-4; D not resolved. CDR1 is SEHNR, CDR2 FQNEAQ, per germline (reference sequence). The CDR3 is 13 amino acids. V lost 1 base and J 8 bases, leaving 8 bases between the germline ends. CDR3 amino acids: CASSLDYAEKLFF. The CDR3 nucleotides are TGTGCCAGCAGCTTAGATTACGCAGAAAAACTGTTTTTT.

This clonotype was seen ten or more times. This chain uses TRBV2 with TRBJ2-7; D may be TRBD1 (6 bases). The CDR3 runs to 14 residues. V was cut by 10 bases and J by 0 bases, with 16 bases left in between. From germline, CDR1 is SNHLY and CDR2 FYNNEI. The CDR3 spells CAIQTGYPSYEQYF. For the CDR3, the DNA is TGTGCCATACAAACAGGGTACCCCTCCTACGAGCAGTACTTC.

About this clonotype: A clone one base away is much larger, so this may be a read error. The chain employs TRBV20-1 and TRBJ1-6, with 9 nucleotides matching TRBD1. Germline lookup yields CDR1 DFQATT and CDR2 SNEGSKA (reference sequence). This CDR3 has 14 residues. CDR3 region: CSARRDRVNPPLHF. For the CDR3, the DNA is TGCAGTGCTAGGAGGGACAGGGTTAATCCACCCCTCCACTTT.

This clonotype has a count of ten or more. The chain uses TRBV28 and TRBJ2-7; 8 bases agree with TRBD1. V lost 7 bases and J lost 3; bases outside the gene matches: 11. Germline V gene sequence: CDR1 MDHEN, CDR2 SYDVKM. The CDR3 consists of 15 residues. The CDR3 region is CASTSPGTGLYEQYF. For the CDR3, the DNA is TGTGCCAGCACCTCCCCCGGGACAGGCCTCTACGAGCAGTACTTC.

This clonotype appeared many times. The chain links TRBV27 to TRBJ2-5, with D unresolved. The CDR3 is 13 residues long. Trimming took 2 bases from V and 7 from J, leaving 11 bases between them. Germline loops: CDR1 MNHEY, CDR2 SMNVEV (reference sequence). The DNA for the CDR3 is TGTGCCAGCAGTTTAGCCCCGAGAGGGACCCAGTACTTC. Its protein product is CASSLAPRGTQYF.

This clonotype came up many times. This sequence joins TRBV28 and TRBJ1-5, with TRBD1 matching 8 bases. Germline assignment: CDR1 MDHEN and CDR2 SYDVKM. V lost 3 bases and J lost 5; bases outside the gene matches: 9. The CDR3 runs 16 residues. The CDR3 here is CASSFRSGQAYQPQHF. The CDR3 coding sequence is TGTGCCAGCAGTTTTAGGTCGGGACAGGCCTATCAGCCCCAGCATTTT.

CDR3: CASSYGLAGGYEQYF. The CDR3 DNA reads as TGTGCCAGCAGTTACGGACTAGCGGGAGGGTACGAGCAGTACTTC. The rearrangement joins TRBV6-5 to TRBJ2-7, with TRBD2 matching over 15 bases. Trimming removed 2 bases from V and 4 bases from J; junction bases left unmatched: 0. This CDR3 region has 15 residues. The germline V gene encodes CDR1 MNHEY and CDR2 SVGAGI.

This clonotype was observed a few times. The chain employs TRBV13 and TRBJ1-5, with D possibly being TRBD1 (5 bases). Germline V gene lookup returns CDR1 PRHDT and CDR2 FYEKMQ (reference sequence). The CDR3 totals 13 residues. Trimming shortened V by 1 base and J by 7 bases, and 8 bases separated the two germline ends. CDR3 in amino acids: CASSLVRDQPQHF. DNA for the CDR3: TGTGCCAGCAGCTTAGTCAGGGACCAGCCCCAGCATTTT.

The chain is built from TRBV30 and TRBJ2-1; D perhaps matches TRBD1 (5 bases). CDR1 is GTSNPN and CDR2 is SVGIG in the germline V gene (reference sequence). The CDR3 length is 12 residues. Trimming left V 2 bases short and J 10 bases short, with 12 bases between. The CDR3 protein is CAWSRGRREQFF. The CDR3 region has the DNA TGTGCCTGGAGTAGGGGCCGTCGCGAGCAGTTCTTC.

Ten or more counts support this clonotype. V and J are TRBV6-1 and TRBJ2-5; D not certain. The germline gives CDR1 MNHNS, CDR2 SASEGT. The CDR3 loop spans 11 amino acids. V lost 4 bases and J 4 bases, leaving 4 bases between the germline ends. The CDR3 sequence: CASSGLETQYF. The DNA of the CDR3 is TGTGCCAGCAGTGGGTTAGAGACCCAGTACTTC.

In this sample, this clonotype turned up a few times. The chain couples TRBV19 to TRBJ2-2, with TRBD2 matching 9 bases. V was pared by 2 bases and J by 6 bases, with 13 bases of the junction left unmatched. Germline V gene lookup returns CDR1 LNHDA and CDR2 SQIVND (reference sequence). This CDR3 has 18 amino acids. This CDR3 is CASSIPRVIAGVPGELFF. CDR3 bases: TGTGCCAGTAGTATACCCCGCGTAATAGCGGGAGTACCCGGGGAGCTGTTTTTT.

In this sample, this clonotype turned up many times. This chain connects TRBV6-5 to TRBJ1-5, with D perhaps matching TRBD1 (6 bases). The CDR3 has 16 residues. Trimming pared 2 bases from V and 8 bases from J, leaving 19 bases between. CDR1 and CDR2 from the germline V gene are MNHEY and SVGAGI. The CDR3 DNA sequence: TGTGCCAGCAGTTACCCCTCCACAGGGTTATCGGAGCCCCAGCATTTT. This codes for CASSYPSTGLSEPQHF.

The chain has TRBV28 and TRBJ2-4; D is ambiguous. This CDR3 contains 18 residues. CDR1 and CDR2 from the germline V gene are MDHEN and SYDVKM. V was trimmed by 5 bases and J by 0 bases, leaving 20 bases between them. The CDR3 DNA reads as TGTGCCAGCAGTGACACCTTCGGCCTCCCTCTAGCCAAAAACATTCAGTACTTC. It yields the protein CASSDTFGLPLAKNIQYF.